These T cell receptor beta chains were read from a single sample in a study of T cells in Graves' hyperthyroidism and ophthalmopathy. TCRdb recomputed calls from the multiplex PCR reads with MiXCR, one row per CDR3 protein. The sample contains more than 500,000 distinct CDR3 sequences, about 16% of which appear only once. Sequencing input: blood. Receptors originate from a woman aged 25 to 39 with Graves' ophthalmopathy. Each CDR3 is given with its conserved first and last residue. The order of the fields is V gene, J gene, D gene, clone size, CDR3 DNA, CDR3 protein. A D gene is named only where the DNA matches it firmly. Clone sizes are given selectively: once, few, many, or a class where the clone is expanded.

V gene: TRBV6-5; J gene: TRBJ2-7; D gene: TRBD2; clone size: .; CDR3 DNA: TGTGCCAGCAGTTCGTCACTAGCGGGAGGGCCGCGCGAGCAGTACTTC; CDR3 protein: CASSSSLAGGPREQYF
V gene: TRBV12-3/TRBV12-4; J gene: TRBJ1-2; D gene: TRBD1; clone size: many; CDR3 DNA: TGTGCCAGCAGTGTCCCGGGACAGGGGGAGGACTATGGCTACACCTTC; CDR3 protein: CASSVPGQGEDYGYTF
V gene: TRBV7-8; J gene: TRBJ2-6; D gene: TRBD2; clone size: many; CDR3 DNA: TGTGCCAGCAGACGGGGGGTCCCCGTCTCTGGGGCCAACGTCCTGACTTTC; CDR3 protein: CASRRGVPVSGANVLTF
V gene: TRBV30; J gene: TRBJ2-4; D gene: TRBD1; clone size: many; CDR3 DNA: TGTGCCTGGAGTGTAGGGGGCCTCCTAGCCAAAAACATTCAGTACTTC; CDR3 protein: CAWSVGGLLAKNIQYF
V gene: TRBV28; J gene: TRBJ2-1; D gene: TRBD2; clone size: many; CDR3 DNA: TGTGCCAGCAGTTTGGACAAGGGACTAGCGGGGCCCTCCTACAATGAGCAGTTCTTC; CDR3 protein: CASSLDKGLAGPSYNEQFF
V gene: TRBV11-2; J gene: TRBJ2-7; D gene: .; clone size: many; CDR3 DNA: TGTGCCAGCAGCTTAGGGTCTAGCGTGGCCTACGAGCAGTACTTC; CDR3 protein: CASSLGSSVAYEQYF
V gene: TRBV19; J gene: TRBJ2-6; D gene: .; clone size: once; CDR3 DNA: TGTGCCAGTAGTATTGCGAATTATGGGGCCAACGTCCTGACTTTC; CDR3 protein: CASSIANYGANVLTF
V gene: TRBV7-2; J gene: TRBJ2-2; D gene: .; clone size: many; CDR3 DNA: TGTGCCAGCAGTTTGCAGTTCACCGGGGAGCTGTTTTTT; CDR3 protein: CASSLQFTGELFF
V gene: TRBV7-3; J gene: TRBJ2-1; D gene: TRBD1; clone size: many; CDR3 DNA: TGTGCCAGCAGCTGGGGACAGGGTGGGGGTGAGCAGTTCTTC; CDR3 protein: CASSWGQGGGEQFF
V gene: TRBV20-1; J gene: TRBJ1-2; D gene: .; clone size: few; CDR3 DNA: TGCAGTGCTAGAGGTTCCGGGACCTATGGCTACACCTTC; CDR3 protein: CSARGSGTYGYTF
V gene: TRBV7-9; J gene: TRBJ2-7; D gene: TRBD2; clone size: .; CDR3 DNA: TGTGCCAGCAGCTTAGTGACTAGCGGAACCCTCTACGAGCAGTACTTC; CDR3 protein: CASSLVTSGTLYEQYF
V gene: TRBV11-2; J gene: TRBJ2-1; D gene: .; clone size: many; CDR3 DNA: TGTGCCAGCAGCTTAGCACGGGAGCAGTTCTTC; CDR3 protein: CASSLAREQFF
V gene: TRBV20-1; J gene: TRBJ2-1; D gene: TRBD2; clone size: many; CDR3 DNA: TGCAGTGCTTTGCCAGCGGGAGTGGCCTACAATGAGCAGTTCTTC; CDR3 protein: CSALPAGVAYNEQFF
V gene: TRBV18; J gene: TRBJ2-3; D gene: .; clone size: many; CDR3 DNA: TGTGCCAGCTCACCTAGCAGCAGCACAGATACGCAGTATTTT; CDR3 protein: CASSPSSSTDTQYF
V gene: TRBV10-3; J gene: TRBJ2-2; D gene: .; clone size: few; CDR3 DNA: TGTGCCATCAGCCATGACGTTACCGGGGAGCTGTTTTTT; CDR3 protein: CAISHDVTGELFF
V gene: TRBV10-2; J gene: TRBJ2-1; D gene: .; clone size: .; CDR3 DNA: TGCGCCAGCAGTGAACAGGGCAATGAGCAGTTCTTC; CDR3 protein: CASSEQGNEQFF
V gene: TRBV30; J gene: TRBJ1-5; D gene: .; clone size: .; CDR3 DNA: TGTGCCTGGAGTCAGGGGAATCAGCCCCAGCATTTT; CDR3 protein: CAWSQGNQPQHF
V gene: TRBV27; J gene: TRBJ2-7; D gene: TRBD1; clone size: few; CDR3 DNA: TGTGCCAGCAGTAAGAGAGGGACAGGGGGCGGGGAGCAGTACTTC; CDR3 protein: CASSKRGTGGGEQYF
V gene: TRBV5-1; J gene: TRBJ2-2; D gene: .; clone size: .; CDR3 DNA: TGCGCCAGCAGCTTGGTTCTTCAGGCTACGAACACCGGGGAGCTGTTTTTT; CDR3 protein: CASSLVLQATNTGELFF
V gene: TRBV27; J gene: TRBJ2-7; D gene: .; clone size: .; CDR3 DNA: TGTGCCAGCAGTTTGGGGGACATCTCCTACGAGCAGTACTTC; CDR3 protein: CASSLGDISYEQYF
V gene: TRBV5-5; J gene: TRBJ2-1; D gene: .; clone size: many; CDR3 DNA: TGTGCCAGCAGCTTGGGACCGGGTCGCGGCTACAATGAGCAGTTCTTC; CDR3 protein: CASSLGPGRGYNEQFF
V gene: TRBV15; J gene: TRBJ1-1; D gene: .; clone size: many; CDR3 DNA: TGTGCCACCAGCAGAGATAGGTGGGGTCGTAGCACTGAAGCTTTCTTT; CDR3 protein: CATSRDRWGRSTEAFF
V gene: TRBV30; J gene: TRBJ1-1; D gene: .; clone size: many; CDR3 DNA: TGTGCCTGGAGCGACTGGACATTCGAAGCTTTCTTT; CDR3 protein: CAWSDWTFEAFF
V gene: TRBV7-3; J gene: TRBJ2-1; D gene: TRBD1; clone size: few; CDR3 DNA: TGTGCCAGCAGCTTAAGACTGGCTTTGACAGGGGGCTATGAGCAGTTCTTC; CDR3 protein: CASSLRLALTGGYEQFF
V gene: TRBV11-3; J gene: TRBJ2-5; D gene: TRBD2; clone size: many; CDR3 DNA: TGTGCCAGCAGCACTGGGACTAGCGGGACAGTAAAGACCCAGTACTTC; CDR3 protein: CASSTGTSGTVKTQYF
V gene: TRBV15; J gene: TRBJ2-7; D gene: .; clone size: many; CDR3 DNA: TGTGCCACCAGCAGAGTGGCAGGGAAAAGCTCCTCCTACGAGCAGTACTTC; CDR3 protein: CATSRVAGKSSSYEQYF
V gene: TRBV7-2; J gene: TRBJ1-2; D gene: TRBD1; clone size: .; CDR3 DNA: TGTGCCGGCGGACAGGGGGCAAGTGGCTACACCTTC; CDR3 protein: CAGGQGASGYTF
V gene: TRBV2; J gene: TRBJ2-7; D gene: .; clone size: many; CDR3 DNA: TGTGCCAGCAGTGCCCCGGGAGCCGAGCAGTACTTC; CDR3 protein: CASSAPGAEQYF
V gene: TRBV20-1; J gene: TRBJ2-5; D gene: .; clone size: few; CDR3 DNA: TGCAGTGCTAGAGATCTGCAGGCTTTCCAAGAGACCCTGTACTTC; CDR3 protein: CSARDLQAFQETLYF
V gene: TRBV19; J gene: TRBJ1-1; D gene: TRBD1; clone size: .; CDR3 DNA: TGTGCCAGTAGTATAATTGACAGGGGACAAATGAACACTGAAGCTTTCTTT; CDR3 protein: CASSIIDRGQMNTEAFF
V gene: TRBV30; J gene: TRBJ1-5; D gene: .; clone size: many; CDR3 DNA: TGTGCCTGGAGTGTATCGGGGGGGCCGCAGCCCCAGCATTTT; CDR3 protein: CAWSVSGGPQPQHF
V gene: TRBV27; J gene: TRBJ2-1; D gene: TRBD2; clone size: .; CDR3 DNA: TGTGCCACCAGGCGGGGACTATCCTACAATGAGCAGTTCTTC; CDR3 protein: CATRRGLSYNEQFF
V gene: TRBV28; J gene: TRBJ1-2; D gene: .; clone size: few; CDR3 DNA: TGTGCCAGCGCTCCAGGAAACTATGGCTACACCTTC; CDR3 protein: CASAPGNYGYTF
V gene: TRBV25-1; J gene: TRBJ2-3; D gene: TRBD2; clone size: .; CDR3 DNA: TGTGCCAGCAGTGAATATACGCGGGAGAGCGCGACAGATACGCAGTATTTT; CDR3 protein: CASSEYTRESATDTQYF
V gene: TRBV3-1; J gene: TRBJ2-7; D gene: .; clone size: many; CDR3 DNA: TGTGCCAGCAGCCACCTTGGGCGCTACGAGCAGTACTTC; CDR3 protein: CASSHLGRYEQYF
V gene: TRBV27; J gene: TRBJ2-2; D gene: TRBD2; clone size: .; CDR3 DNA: TGTGCCAGCAGGGGACTAGCGGGACCCACCGGGGAGCTGTTTTTT; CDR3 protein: CASRGLAGPTGELFF
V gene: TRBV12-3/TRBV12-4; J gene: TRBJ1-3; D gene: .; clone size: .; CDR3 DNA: TGTGCCAGCAGTTTAGAGGAGTACTCTGGAAACACCATATATTTT; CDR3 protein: CASSLEEYSGNTIYF
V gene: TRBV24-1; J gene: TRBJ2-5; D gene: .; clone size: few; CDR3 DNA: TGTGCCACCAGTGATTCTCCCGGACAGCCCCAAGAGACCCAGTACTTC; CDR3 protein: CATSDSPGQPQETQYF
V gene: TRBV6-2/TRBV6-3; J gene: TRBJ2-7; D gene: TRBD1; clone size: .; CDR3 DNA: TGTGCCAGCAGACCCCCGGGACAGGGGCGGGCCTACGAGCAGTACTTC; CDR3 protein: CASRPPGQGRAYEQYF
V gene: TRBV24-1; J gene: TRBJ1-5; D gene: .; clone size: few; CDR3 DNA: TGTGCCACCAGTGATGCCAAATCAGGGTTAGGTCAGCCCCAGCATTTT; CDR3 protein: CATSDAKSGLGQPQHF
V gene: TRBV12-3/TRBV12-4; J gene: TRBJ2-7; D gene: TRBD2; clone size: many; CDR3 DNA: TGTGCCAGCAGTCGGGCGGGAGGCACCTACGAGCAGTACTTC; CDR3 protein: CASSRAGGTYEQYF
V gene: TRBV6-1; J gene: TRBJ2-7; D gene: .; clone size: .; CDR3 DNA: TGTGCCAGCAGTGGGCTGGCAGGGTCTTTTCACGAGCAGTACTTC; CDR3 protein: CASSGLAGSFHEQYF